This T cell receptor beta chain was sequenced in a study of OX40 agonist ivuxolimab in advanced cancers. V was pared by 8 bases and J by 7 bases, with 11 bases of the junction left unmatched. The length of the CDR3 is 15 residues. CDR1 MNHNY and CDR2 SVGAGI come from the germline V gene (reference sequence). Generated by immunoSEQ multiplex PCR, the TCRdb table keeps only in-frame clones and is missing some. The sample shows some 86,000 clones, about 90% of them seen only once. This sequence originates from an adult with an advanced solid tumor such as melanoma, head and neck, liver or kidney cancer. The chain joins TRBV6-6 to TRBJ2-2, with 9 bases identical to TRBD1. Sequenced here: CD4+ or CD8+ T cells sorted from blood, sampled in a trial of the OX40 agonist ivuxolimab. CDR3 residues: CASGRQQGAGGELFF. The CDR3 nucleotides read TGTGCCAGCGGCCGTCAACAGGGGGCTGGCGGGGAGCTGTTTTTT.